This record covers a single TCR beta chain. Its antigen is unidentified. Only in-frame clones appear in the TCRdb table, and some are missing; sequencing was by immunoSEQ multiplex PCR. This sample has tens of thousands of clones, with approximately 68% found just once. The time point was: cycle 4 day 1 (C4D1), after five to seven weeks of nivolumab. Every patient experienced relapse after autologous stem cell transplantation, and brentuximab vedotin exposure varied. Purification of CD4+ T cells from thawed PBMCs was performed via magnetic negative selection. When best responses were assessed, they were complete response, partial response or progressive disease. Per germline, CDR1 SGHNT and CDR2 YYREEE (reference sequence). Trimming took off 2 bases at V and 5 bases at J, with 14 bases between the two ends. CDR3 length: 14 residues. These data originate in a study of PD-1 blockade in classical Hodgkin lymphoma.

Study results and limitations: Undefined causes, possibly disease activity or prior therapy, underlie the repertoire differences. Those starting nivolumab under 1 year post-ASCT were excluded. CD4+ TCR diversity, unlike CD8+, climbed significantly by C4D1.

This TCR came from a human donor with classical Hodgkin lymphoma. This chain links TRBV5-4 with TRBJ2-7; D possibly matches TRBD1 or TRBD2 (5 bases each). The material sequenced was CD4+ T cells from blood, taken before the fourth cycle of nivolumab. The CDR3 spells CASSFPGGIDEQYF. The CDR3 nucleotides are TGTGCCAGCAGCTTTCCTGGGGGAATCGACGAGCAGTACTTC. The full variable domain, rest sourced from reference TRBV5-4 and TRBJ2-7, is ETGVTQSPTHLIKTRGQQVTLRCSSQSGHNTVSWYQQALGQGPQFIFQYYREEENGRGNFPPRFSGLQFPNYSSELNVNALELDDSALYLCASSFPGGIDEQYFGPGTRLTVT.